This TCR beta chain was documented in a study of blood T cell repertoires in COVID-19. Whole-study context: Material from acute and convalescent COVID-19 was sourced from the United States, Italy and Spain.

Comments on this clone: The same CDR3 also results from other DNA sequences found in this sample.

Sequencing was performed with immunoSEQ multiplex PCR; in TCRdb, only in-frame clones are kept and a portion is missing. The table lists roughly 110,000 clones, 71% of them singletons. V lost 1 base and J lost 3, with 10 bases in between. CDR1 SEHNR and CDR2 FQNEAQ come from the germline V gene (reference sequence). The CDR3 sequence is 16 residues long. The rearrangement links TRBV7-9 to TRBJ1-6; D possibly corresponds to TRBD1 (5 bases). The source of this sequence is a human donor with acute or convalescent COVID-19. The donor label of this sample is uncertain. What was sequenced was peripheral blood. DNA for the CDR3: TGTGCCAGCAGCTTAGGGGCAGGGTTCTATAATTCACCCCTCCACTTT. Its protein is CASSLGAGFYNSPLHF.